A selection of T cell receptor beta chains follows, all from one sample in a study of control samples from healthy donors and cancer patients. Profiled with immunoSEQ multiplex PCR; TCRdb holds only in-frame clones, not every one. This sample has roughly 130,000 clones; approximately 94% occur once, and the top ten carry roughly 1.7%. Sequences were obtained from PBMCs. These TCRs come from a middle-aged man with head and neck cancer. Each CDR3 is given with its conserved first and last residue. Fields, in order: J gene, V gene, D gene, clone size, CDR3 DNA, CDR3 protein. A D gene is named only where the DNA matches it firmly. Some rows have no size entry. The others give once, few or many, or a class for an expanded clone.

J gene: TRBJ2-1; V gene: TRBV6-1; D gene: .; clone size: .; CDR3 DNA: TGTGCCAGCAGTGATCTAGGATATGAGCAGTTCTTC; CDR3 protein: CASSDLGYEQFF
J gene: TRBJ1-1; V gene: TRBV30; D gene: .; clone size: .; CDR3 DNA: TGTGCCTGGAGTGTGGACGAAGGGCGGAACACTGAAGCTTTCTTT; CDR3 protein: CAWSVDEGRNTEAFF
J gene: TRBJ1-2; V gene: TRBV19; D gene: TRBD1; clone size: once; CDR3 DNA: TGTGCCAGCAGGACAGGGGGCACCCATGGCTACACCTTC; CDR3 protein: CASRTGGTHGYTF
J gene: TRBJ1-5; V gene: TRBV6-5; D gene: .; clone size: .; CDR3 DNA: TGTGCCAGCCGCAGAGATGGGGGGAATCAGCCCCAGCATTTT; CDR3 protein: CASRRDGGNQPQHF
J gene: TRBJ1-2; V gene: TRBV7-8; D gene: .; clone size: .; CDR3 DNA: TGTGCCAGCAGCTTAGCCCCCAGGGACCGAGGAGGCTACACCTTC; CDR3 protein: CASSLAPRDRGGYTF
J gene: TRBJ2-4; V gene: TRBV4-3; D gene: TRBD1; clone size: .; CDR3 DNA: TGCGCCAGCAGCCGAACAGGGGACGGTGGGAACATTCAGTACTTC; CDR3 protein: CASSRTGDGGNIQYF
J gene: TRBJ1-2; V gene: TRBV6-1; D gene: .; clone size: .; CDR3 DNA: TGTGCCAGCAGTGATTGGGGTATCCAATATGGCTACACCTTC; CDR3 protein: CASSDWGIQYGYTF
J gene: TRBJ2-6; V gene: TRBV28; D gene: TRBD2; clone size: once; CDR3 DNA: TGTGCCAGCATCGGCGGGGGGAGCGGGGCCAACGTCCTGACTTTC; CDR3 protein: CASIGGGSGANVLTF
J gene: TRBJ2-5; V gene: TRBV5-1; D gene: TRBD1; clone size: .; CDR3 DNA: TGCGCCAGCGGGCGCCGGGACAGGGGCGAGACCCAGTACTTC; CDR3 protein: CASGRRDRGETQYF
J gene: TRBJ1-1; V gene: TRBV27; D gene: .; clone size: few; CDR3 DNA: TGTGCCAGCAGTTACCGCCAGGGAACTAACACTGAAGCTTTCTTT; CDR3 protein: CASSYRQGTNTEAFF
J gene: TRBJ2-1; V gene: TRBV6-1; D gene: .; clone size: .; CDR3 DNA: TGTGCCAGCACCTTTAAACCCCCCAACAATGAGCAGTTCTTC; CDR3 protein: CASTFKPPNNEQFF
J gene: TRBJ2-7; V gene: TRBV7-7; D gene: TRBD2; clone size: .; CDR3 DNA: TGTGCCAGCAGCCCGACTAGCGGCTACGAGCAGTACTTC; CDR3 protein: CASSPTSGYEQYF
J gene: TRBJ2-6; V gene: TRBV19; D gene: .; clone size: .; CDR3 DNA: TGTGCCAGTACAGGATCTCGTTATTCTGGGGCCAACGTCCTGACTTTC; CDR3 protein: CASTGSRYSGANVLTF
J gene: TRBJ1-5; V gene: TRBV3-1/TRBV3-2; D gene: TRBD1; clone size: .; CDR3 DNA: TGTGCCAGCAGCCCCCAGGGACAGGTAAATCAGCCCCAGCATTTT; CDR3 protein: CASSPQGQVNQPQHF
J gene: TRBJ1-3; V gene: TRBV5-1; D gene: .; clone size: .; CDR3 DNA: TGCGCCAGCAGCCTCGCCACAGGAGGCCTTGGAAACACCATATATTTT; CDR3 protein: CASSLATGGLGNTIYF
J gene: TRBJ2-2; V gene: TRBV9; D gene: .; clone size: .; CDR3 DNA: TGTGCCAGCAGCGTACTTCCCGGGGAGCTGTTTTTT; CDR3 protein: CASSVLPGELFF
J gene: TRBJ1-4; V gene: TRBV21-1; D gene: .; clone size: .; CDR3 DNA: TGTGCCAGCAGCCCCCGGACAGGGTTGTTTGAAAAACTGTTTTTT; CDR3 protein: CASSPRTGLFEKLFF
J gene: TRBJ2-3; V gene: TRBV5-4; D gene: TRBD2; clone size: .; CDR3 DNA: TGTGCCAGCAGCGGGTACAAAGCGGGGACAGATACGCAGTATTTT; CDR3 protein: CASSGYKAGTDTQYF
J gene: TRBJ2-1; V gene: TRBV7-2; D gene: .; clone size: .; CDR3 DNA: TGTGCCAGCAGCCCGGGGGGCCTCAGCTCCTACAATGAGCAGTTCTTC; CDR3 protein: CASSPGGLSSYNEQFF
J gene: TRBJ1-2; V gene: TRBV15; D gene: .; clone size: .; CDR3 DNA: TGTGCCACCAGCAGGACAGCTGAGGGCTACACCTTC; CDR3 protein: CATSRTAEGYTF
J gene: TRBJ1-1; V gene: TRBV11-2; D gene: TRBD1; clone size: .; CDR3 DNA: TGTGCCAGCAGCTTCGAGGGGGCGATGAACACTGAAGCTTTCTTT; CDR3 protein: CASSFEGAMNTEAFF
J gene: TRBJ1-3; V gene: TRBV7-6; D gene: .; clone size: .; CDR3 DNA: TGTGCCAGCAGCTCAATCGCTCGGGCCTCTGGAAACACCATATATTTT; CDR3 protein: CASSSIARASGNTIYF
J gene: TRBJ1-4; V gene: TRBV3-1/TRBV3-2; D gene: .; clone size: .; CDR3 DNA: TGTGCCAGCGAAGACAGAACAAATGAAAAACTGTTTTTT; CDR3 protein: CASEDRTNEKLFF
J gene: TRBJ1-1; V gene: TRBV9; D gene: .; clone size: .; CDR3 DNA: TGTGCCAGCAGCGTAGGGTCGTCCACTGAAGCTTTCTTT; CDR3 protein: CASSVGSSTEAFF
J gene: TRBJ2-7; V gene: TRBV28; D gene: .; clone size: .; CDR3 DNA: TGTGCCAGCAGTTTAAAGGTTGGTCAGGTCTTGTTTAGCGCCTACGAGCAGTACTTC; CDR3 protein: CASSLKVGQVLFSAYEQYF
J gene: TRBJ1-1; V gene: TRBV12-5; D gene: TRBD1; clone size: .; CDR3 DNA: TGTGCTAGTGGTCCCGGACAGGGGGCATCTCGGAACACTGAAGCTTTCTTT; CDR3 protein: CASGPGQGASRNTEAFF
J gene: TRBJ2-1; V gene: TRBV7-9; D gene: TRBD1; clone size: .; CDR3 DNA: TGTGCCAGCAGCTTTGCAGGGGGTATCGCGTTGAAGCAGTTCTTC; CDR3 protein: CASSFAGGIALKQFF
J gene: TRBJ2-1; V gene: TRBV5-4; D gene: .; clone size: .; CDR3 DNA: TGTGCCAGCCTCCTTAACGGTGGCTCCTACAATGAGCAGTTCTTC; CDR3 protein: CASLLNGGSYNEQFF
J gene: TRBJ1-1; V gene: TRBV9; D gene: TRBD1; clone size: .; CDR3 DNA: TGTGCCAGCAGCCATACAGGGGGCTTGAACGTTATTGAAGCTTTCTTT; CDR3 protein: CASSHTGGLNVIEAFF
J gene: TRBJ2-2; V gene: TRBV12-3/TRBV12-4; D gene: TRBD1; clone size: .; CDR3 DNA: TGTGCCAGTGGACAGGGTGGGTCCGGGGAGCTGTTTTTT; CDR3 protein: CASGQGGSGELFF
J gene: TRBJ2-7; V gene: TRBV11-2; D gene: .; clone size: .; CDR3 DNA: TGTGCCAGCAGCTTGGGGATTGGGGTATACGAGCAGTACTTC; CDR3 protein: CASSLGIGVYEQYF
J gene: TRBJ2-1; V gene: TRBV6-1; D gene: .; clone size: .; CDR3 DNA: TGTGCCAGCAGTGAGGGGCCGGCGGGGCCTAATGAGCAGTTCTTC; CDR3 protein: CASSEGPAGPNEQFF
J gene: TRBJ1-3; V gene: TRBV18; D gene: TRBD1; clone size: .; CDR3 DNA: TGTGCCAGCTCACCAAGCAGGGGGTCCTCTGGAAACACCATATATTTT; CDR3 protein: CASSPSRGSSGNTIYF
J gene: TRBJ2-4; V gene: TRBV5-4; D gene: TRBD2; clone size: .; CDR3 DNA: TGTGCCAGCAGCCCCACCGGGGGGGATTTTAACATTCAGTACTTC; CDR3 protein: CASSPTGGDFNIQYF
J gene: TRBJ1-1; V gene: TRBV28; D gene: .; clone size: .; CDR3 DNA: TGTGCCAGCTGGGAAAGGTCGAACACTGAAGCTTTCTTT; CDR3 protein: CASWERSNTEAFF
J gene: TRBJ1-6; V gene: TRBV25-1; D gene: .; clone size: .; CDR3 DNA: TGTGCCAGCAGAGGGAGGACAAGGTCTAGTTCACCCCTCCACTTT; CDR3 protein: CASRGRTRSSSPLHF
J gene: TRBJ2-3; V gene: TRBV5-1; D gene: .; clone size: .; CDR3 DNA: TGCGCCAGCAGCTGGGGTCGAGATACGCAGTATTTT; CDR3 protein: CASSWGRDTQYF
J gene: TRBJ1-1; V gene: TRBV15; D gene: .; clone size: .; CDR3 DNA: TGTGCCACCGTGGGAGGGGCCACTGAAGCTTTCTTT; CDR3 protein: CATVGGATEAFF
J gene: TRBJ2-5; V gene: TRBV7-2; D gene: .; clone size: .; CDR3 DNA: TGTGCCAGCAGCTCCACATACCAAGAGACCCAGTACTTC; CDR3 protein: CASSSTYQETQYF
J gene: TRBJ1-4; V gene: TRBV5-4; D gene: TRBD1; clone size: .; CDR3 DNA: TGTGCCAGCAGCGTAAATCAGGGGGCGCGAGGGGGACTGTTTTTT; CDR3 protein: CASSVNQGARGGLFF
J gene: TRBJ2-2; V gene: TRBV25-1; D gene: .; clone size: .; CDR3 DNA: TGTGCCAGCAGTGAGACGCAGGTGACCGGGGAGCTGTTTTTT; CDR3 protein: CASSETQVTGELFF
J gene: TRBJ2-5; V gene: TRBV5-4; D gene: TRBD2; clone size: .; CDR3 DNA: TGTGCCAGCAGCCAGAAAGCGGGGGGGGAGACCCAGTACTTC; CDR3 protein: CASSQKAGGETQYF
J gene: TRBJ1-1; V gene: TRBV28; D gene: .; clone size: .; CDR3 DNA: TGTGCCAGCAGTTCACTTATCCAATCCCCCGCGTCTTACGGTATGAACACTGAAGCTTTCTTT; CDR3 protein: CASSSLIQSPASYGMNTEAFF
J gene: TRBJ2-1; V gene: TRBV6-2/TRBV6-3; D gene: TRBD1; clone size: .; CDR3 DNA: TGTGCCAGCAGTGACTTCGGGACAGCCCAAATATACAATGAGCAGTTCTTC; CDR3 protein: CASSDFGTAQIYNEQFF
J gene: TRBJ1-2; V gene: TRBV5-6; D gene: .; clone size: once; CDR3 DNA: TGTGCCAGCAGCTTGGAATTAAGGGCATCCTATGGCTACACCTTC; CDR3 protein: CASSLELRASYGYTF
J gene: TRBJ2-6; V gene: TRBV5-1; D gene: .; clone size: .; CDR3 DNA: TGCGCCAGCAGCCTAAGACCCCTCTCGGAATCCTCAGGGACCTCTGGGGCCAACGTCCTGACTTTC; CDR3 protein: CASSLRPLSESSGTSGANVLTF
J gene: TRBJ2-2; V gene: TRBV27; D gene: .; clone size: .; CDR3 DNA: TGTGCCAGCAGTTCCGCCCTTGACACCGGGGAGCTGTTTTTT; CDR3 protein: CASSSALDTGELFF
J gene: TRBJ2-7; V gene: TRBV6-6; D gene: TRBD2; clone size: few; CDR3 DNA: TGTGCCAGCAAACGGGGGGAAGCCTACGAGCAGTACTTC; CDR3 protein: CASKRGEAYEQYF
J gene: TRBJ2-2; V gene: TRBV5-1; D gene: .; clone size: .; CDR3 DNA: TGCGCCAGCAGCTGGGGGATCGACAGGAACACCGGGGAGCTGTTTTTT; CDR3 protein: CASSWGIDRNTGELFF
J gene: TRBJ1-2; V gene: TRBV6-5; D gene: TRBD1; clone size: once; CDR3 DNA: TGTGCCAGCAGTTATGGCAGGGGGCAGGATGGCTACACCTTC; CDR3 protein: CASSYGRGQDGYTF
J gene: TRBJ2-4; V gene: TRBV4-3; D gene: TRBD1; clone size: .; CDR3 DNA: TGCGCCAGCAGCCAATGGAACAGGGGAGCGGCCAAAAACATTCAGTACTTC; CDR3 protein: CASSQWNRGAAKNIQYF